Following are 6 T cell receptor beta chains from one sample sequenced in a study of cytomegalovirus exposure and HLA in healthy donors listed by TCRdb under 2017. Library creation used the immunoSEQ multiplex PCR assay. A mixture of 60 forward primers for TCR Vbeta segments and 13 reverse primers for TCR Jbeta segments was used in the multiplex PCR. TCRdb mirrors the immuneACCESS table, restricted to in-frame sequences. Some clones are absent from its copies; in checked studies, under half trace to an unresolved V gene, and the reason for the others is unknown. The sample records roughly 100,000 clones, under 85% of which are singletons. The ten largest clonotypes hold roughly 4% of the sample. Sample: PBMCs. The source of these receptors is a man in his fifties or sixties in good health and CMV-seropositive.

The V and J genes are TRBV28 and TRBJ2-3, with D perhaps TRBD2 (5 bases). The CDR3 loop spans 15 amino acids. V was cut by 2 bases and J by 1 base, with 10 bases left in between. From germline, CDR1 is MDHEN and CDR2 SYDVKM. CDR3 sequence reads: CASSLRGSRTDTQYF. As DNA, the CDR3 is TGTGCCAGCAGTTTAAGAGGGAGTCGCACAGATACGCAGTATTTT. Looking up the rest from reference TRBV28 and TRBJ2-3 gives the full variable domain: DVKVTQSSRYLVKRTGEKVFLECVQDMDHENMFWYRQDPGLGLRLIYFSYDVKMKEKGDIPEGYSVSREKKERFSLILESASTNQTSMYLCASSLRGSRTDTQYFGPGTRLTVL.

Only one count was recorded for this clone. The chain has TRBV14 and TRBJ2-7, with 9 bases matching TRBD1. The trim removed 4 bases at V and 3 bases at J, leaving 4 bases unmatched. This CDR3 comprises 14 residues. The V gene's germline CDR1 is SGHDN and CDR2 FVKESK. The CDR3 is CASSPRTGDYEQYF. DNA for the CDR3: TGTGCCAGCAGCCCGAGGACAGGGGACTACGAGCAGTACTTC.

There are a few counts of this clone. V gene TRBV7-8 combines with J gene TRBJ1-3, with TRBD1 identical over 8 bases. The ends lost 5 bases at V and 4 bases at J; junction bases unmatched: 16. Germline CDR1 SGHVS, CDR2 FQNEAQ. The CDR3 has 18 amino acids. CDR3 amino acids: CASSQRRTGPRGGNTIYF. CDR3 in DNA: TGTGCCAGCAGCCAGAGACGGACAGGGCCTCGAGGAGGAAACACCATATATTTT.

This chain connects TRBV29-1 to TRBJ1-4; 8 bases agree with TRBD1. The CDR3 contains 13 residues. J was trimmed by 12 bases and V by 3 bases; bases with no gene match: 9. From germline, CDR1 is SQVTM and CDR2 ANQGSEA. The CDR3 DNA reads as TGCAGCGTTGACTGGGACAGGCCGGGGGAACTGTTTTTT. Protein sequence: CSVDWDRPGELFF.

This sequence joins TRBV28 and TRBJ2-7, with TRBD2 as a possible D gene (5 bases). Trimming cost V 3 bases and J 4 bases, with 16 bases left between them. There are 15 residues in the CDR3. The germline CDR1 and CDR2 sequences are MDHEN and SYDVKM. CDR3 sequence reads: CASSLFRGVGYEQYF. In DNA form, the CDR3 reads TGTGCCAGCAGTTTGTTTCGGGGAGTGGGGTACGAGCAGTACTTC. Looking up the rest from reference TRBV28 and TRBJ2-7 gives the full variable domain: DVKVTQSSRYLVKRTGEKVFLECVQDMDHENMFWYRQDPGLGLRLIYFSYDVKMKEKGDIPEGYSVSREKKERFSLILESASTNQTSMYLCASSLFRGVGYEQYFGPGTRLTVT.

The CDR3 nucleotides are TGCGCCAGCAGCCAGGAACCTGCACTAGCGGGAGTTTTCCCAGATACGCAGTATTTT. The encoded protein is CASSQEPALAGVFPDTQYF. The chain carries TRBV4-3 and TRBJ2-3; 11 nucleotides align to TRBD2. The CDR3 sequence is 19 residues long. Germline V lookup: CDR1 LGHNA, CDR2 YSLEER. V shed 3 bases, J shed 4 bases, and the junction held 15 bases outside the gene matches.